This record looks at one T cell receptor (beta chain) sequence and its context. The antigen remains undetermined. These data come from a study of blood T cells in healthy people across ages. Combining a sample-barcoded 5' primer with a J-beta primer mix, a second PCR ran for 7 to 11 cycles. TCRdb re-called the 5' RACE reads through MiXCR, storing one row per CDR3 protein. The sample contains roughly 500,000 distinct CDR3 sequences, approximately 27% of which appear only once. Each donor had 9 to 10 milliliters of peripheral blood drawn. V gave up 4 bases and J gave up 0 bases; unmatched junction bases: 6. The CDR3 is 16 residues long. The germline CDR1 and CDR2 sequences are MNHNY and SVGAGI (reference sequence). Study conclusions and caveats: Strong correlation was found linking TCR beta diversity to naive T cell percentage. With donor CMV status unknown, expanded clonotype changes were possibly confounded.

This receptor was taken from a woman aged 65 to 85 in good health. Input material: blood. The chain combines TRBV6-6 with TRBJ1-2; 9 bases are a match to TRBD1. CDR3 in DNA: TGTGCCAGCAGTTGGGACAGGGAGGTTTCTAACTATGGCTACACCTTC. Encoded protein: CASSWDREVSNYGYTF.